One sample yielded the 4 T cell receptor beta chains listed below, sequenced in a study of T cell responses to AZD1222 COVID-19 vaccine. The repertoire was sequenced with immunoSEQ multiplex PCR; TCRdb's copy has only in-frame clones and lacks some. The table lists around 120,000 clones, more than 85% of them singletons. The material sequenced was peripheral blood, taken on day 0 of AZD1222 vaccination. All receptors come from an adult in good health.

V gene TRBV13 combines with J gene TRBJ2-5, with 7 bases that match TRBD1. Germline V gene data show CDR1 as PRHDT and CDR2 as FYEKMQ (reference sequence). The CDR3 is 14 amino acids. Losses at the gene ends were 5 bases for V and 5 bases for J; bases not matched to a gene: 8. The CDR3 DNA reads as TGTGCCAGCAGCGCCAGCCTCAGGGGGGAGACCCAGTACTTC. Translating it yields CASSASLRGETQYF.

The chain's CDR3 is CASSCQPQHF. The CDR3 nucleotides read TGTGCCAGCAGCTGTCAGCCCCAGCATTTT. V is TRBV11-2 and J is TRBJ1-5; D unresolved. Germline CDR1 reads SGHAT; CDR2 reads FQNNGV. The CDR3 is 10 residues long. The germline V and J ends were trimmed by 4 bases and 6 bases, with 1 base remaining between them.

This sequence joins TRBV6-1 and TRBJ1-2; no firm D call. V lost 1 base and J lost 3, with 12 bases in between. CDR1 and CDR2 (germline): MNHNS, SASEGT. The CDR3 spans 15 residues. The CDR3 DNA sequence: TGTGCCAGCAGTGAAGACGAGCAGGCCTACTATGGCTACACCTTC. Encoded protein: CASSEDEQAYYGYTF.

The chain combines TRBV4-2 with TRBJ1-5; TRBD1 matches 7 bases. The V segment lost 3 bases and the J segment 4 bases; nucleotides outside the gene matches: 0. The CDR3 is 13 residues long. Germline CDR1 reads LGHNA; CDR2 reads YNFKEQ. The CDR3 DNA reads TGTGCCAGCAGCCAGGACAGGAATCAGCCCCAGCATTTT. Its protein is CASSQDRNQPQHF.